This T cell receptor beta chain appears in the sequencing data of a study of cytotoxic CD8 clonotypes in ibrutinib-treated CLL. Study-level background: Samples showed on average around 250,000 productive templates and 94,082 productive rearrangements.

This CDR3 has 14 residues. Germline lookup yields CDR1 SGHRS and CDR2 YFSETQ. V was cut by 3 bases and J by 7 bases, with 17 bases left in between. Sequenced by immunoSEQ multiplex PCR; TCRdb stores in-frame clones only, minus some. Here the sample spans hundreds of thousands of clones, roughly 70% being singletons. Broader study findings: Researchers report that baseline clonality outpaced age-matched healthy donors and tracked circulating CD8+ T-cell counts.

Regarding this clone: Its antigen is undetermined.

This TCR was recovered from a human donor with chronic lymphocytic leukemia. The chain is built from TRBV5-1 and TRBJ2-7; D is tentatively TRBD1 or TRBD2 (5 bases each). The sequences come from PBMCs, collected after 24 months of ibrutinib treatment. CDR3: CASSSGTGFMEQYF. In nucleotides, the CDR3 is TGCGCCAGCAGCTCAGGGACGGGATTTATGGAGCAGTACTTC.